This T cell receptor beta chain was retrieved from a study of blood T cells in healthy people across ages. It was with a sample-barcoded 5' primer and a J-beta primer mix that a second PCR of about 6 to 12 cycles was run. TCRdb recomputed calls from the 5' RACE reads with MiXCR, one row per CDR3 protein. The repertoire includes 550,000 to 800,000 distinct CDR3 sequences, roughly 21% of them detected once, and roughly 3.7% sits in the top ten. This CDR3 is built from 12 residues. Per germline, CDR1 SGHRS and CDR2 YFSETQ. This TCR derives from an older man in good health. The sequenced material came from blood. V usage is TRBV5-1 and J usage is TRBJ2-5, with D unclear. The DNA end favors TRBJ2-1, so the J call may be wrong. CDR3 region: CASSLTNNEQFF. CDR3 DNA sequence: TGCGCCAGCAGCTTAACCAACAATGAGCAGTTCTTC.